This T cell receptor (beta chain) comes out of a study of control samples from healthy donors and cancer patients. Measured with immunoSEQ multiplex PCR; TCRdb has only the in-frame clones, and not every one. Listed are about 190,000 clones; 2.2% falls within the top ten. The CDR3 runs to 11 residues. The germline V gene has CDR1 ENHRY and CDR2 SYGVKD. V lost 8 bases to trimming and J lost 3 bases, with 6 bases between them. V usage is TRBV10-3 and J usage is TRBJ2-3, with no clear D. The sample consisted of blood. The receptor comes from a woman aged 30 to 39 in good health. CDR3 region: CAIGRTDTQYF. In DNA form, the CDR3 reads TGTGCCATCGGTCGGACAGATACGCAGTATTTT.